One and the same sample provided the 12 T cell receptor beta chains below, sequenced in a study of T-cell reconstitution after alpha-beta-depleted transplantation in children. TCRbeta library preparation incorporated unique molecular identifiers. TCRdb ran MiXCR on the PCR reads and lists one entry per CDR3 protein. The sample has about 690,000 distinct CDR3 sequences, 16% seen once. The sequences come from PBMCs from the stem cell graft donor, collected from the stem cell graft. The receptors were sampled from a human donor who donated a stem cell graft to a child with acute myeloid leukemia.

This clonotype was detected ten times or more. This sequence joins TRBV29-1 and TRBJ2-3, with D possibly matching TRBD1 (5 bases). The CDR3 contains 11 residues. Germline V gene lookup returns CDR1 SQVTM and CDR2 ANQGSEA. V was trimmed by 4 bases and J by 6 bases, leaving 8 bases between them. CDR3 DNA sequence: TGCAGCGTTGTCAGGGCTGATACGCAGTATTTT. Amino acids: CSVVRADTQYF.

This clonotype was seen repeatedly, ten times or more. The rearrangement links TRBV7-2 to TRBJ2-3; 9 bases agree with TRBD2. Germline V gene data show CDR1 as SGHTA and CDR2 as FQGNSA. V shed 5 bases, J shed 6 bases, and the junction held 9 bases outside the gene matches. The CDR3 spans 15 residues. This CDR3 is CASSPRGGEEDTQYF. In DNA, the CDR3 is TGTGCCAGCAGCCCCCGCGGGGGGGAGGAGGATACGCAGTATTTT. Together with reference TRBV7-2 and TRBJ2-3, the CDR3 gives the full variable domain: GAGVSQSPSNKVTEKGKDVELRCDPISGHTALYWYRQSLGQGLEFLIYFQGNSAPDKSGLPSDRFSAERTGGSVSTLTIQRTQQEDSAVYLCASSPRGGEEDTQYFGPGTRLTVL.

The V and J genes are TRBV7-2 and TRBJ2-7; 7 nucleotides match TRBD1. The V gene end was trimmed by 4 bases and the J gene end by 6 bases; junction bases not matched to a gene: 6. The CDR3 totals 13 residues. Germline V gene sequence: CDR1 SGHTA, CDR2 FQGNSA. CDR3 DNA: TGTGCCAGCAGCTCGGACAGGCAAGGCGAGCAGTACTTC. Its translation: CASSSDRQGEQYF. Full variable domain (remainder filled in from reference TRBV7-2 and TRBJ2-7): GAGVSQSPSNKVTEKGKDVELRCDPISGHTALYWYRQSLGQGLEFLIYFQGNSAPDKSGLPSDRFSAERTGGSVSTLTIQRTQQEDSAVYLCASSSDRQGEQYFGPGTRLTVT.

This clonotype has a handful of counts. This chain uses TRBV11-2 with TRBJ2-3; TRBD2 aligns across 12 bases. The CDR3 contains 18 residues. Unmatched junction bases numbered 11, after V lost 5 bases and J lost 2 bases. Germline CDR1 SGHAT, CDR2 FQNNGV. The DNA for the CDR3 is TGTGCCAGCAGCCCCTACTTGACTAGCGGGGGACCCACAGATACGCAGTATTTT. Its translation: CASSPYLTSGGPTDTQYF.

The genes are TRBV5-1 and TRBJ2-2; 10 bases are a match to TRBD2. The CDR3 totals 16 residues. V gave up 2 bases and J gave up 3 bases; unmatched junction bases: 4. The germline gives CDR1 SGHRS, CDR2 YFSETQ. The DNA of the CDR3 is TGCGCCAGCAGCTTCCTAGCGGGGGCGGACACCGGGGAGCTGTTTTTT. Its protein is CASSFLAGADTGELFF.

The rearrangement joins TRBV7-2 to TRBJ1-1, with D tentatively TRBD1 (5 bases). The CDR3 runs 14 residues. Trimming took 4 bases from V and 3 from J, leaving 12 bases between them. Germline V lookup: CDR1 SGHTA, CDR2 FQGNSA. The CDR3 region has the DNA TGTGCCAGCAGCTCGGGGGGGAGGGACACTGAAGCTTTCTTT. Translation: CASSSGGRDTEAFF.

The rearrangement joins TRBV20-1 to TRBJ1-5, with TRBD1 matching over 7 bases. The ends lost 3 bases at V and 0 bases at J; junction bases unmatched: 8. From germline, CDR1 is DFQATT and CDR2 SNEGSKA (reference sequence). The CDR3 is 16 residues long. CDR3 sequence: CSARPKQGYSNQPQHF. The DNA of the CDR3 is TGCAGTGCTAGGCCAAAACAGGGGTATAGCAATCAGCCCCAGCATTTT.

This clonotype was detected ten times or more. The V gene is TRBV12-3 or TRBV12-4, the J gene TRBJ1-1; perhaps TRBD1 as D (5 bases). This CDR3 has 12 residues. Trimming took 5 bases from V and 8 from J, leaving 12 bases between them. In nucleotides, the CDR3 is TGTGCCAGCAGTCCCAACTACAGGGAAGCTTTCTTT. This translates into CASSPNYREAFF.

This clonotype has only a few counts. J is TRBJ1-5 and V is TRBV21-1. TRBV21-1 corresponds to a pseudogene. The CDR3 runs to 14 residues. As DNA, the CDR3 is TGTGCCAGCAGCAAATCCGCTGGGGATCAGCCCCAGCATTTT. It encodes CASSKSAGDQPQHF.

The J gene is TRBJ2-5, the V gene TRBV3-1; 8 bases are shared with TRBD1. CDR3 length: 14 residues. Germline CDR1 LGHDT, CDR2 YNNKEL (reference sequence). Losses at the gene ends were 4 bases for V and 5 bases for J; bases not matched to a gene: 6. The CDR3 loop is CASSRPGGKETQYF. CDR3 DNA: TGTGCCAGCAGCCGACCAGGGGGCAAGGAGACCCAGTACTTC.

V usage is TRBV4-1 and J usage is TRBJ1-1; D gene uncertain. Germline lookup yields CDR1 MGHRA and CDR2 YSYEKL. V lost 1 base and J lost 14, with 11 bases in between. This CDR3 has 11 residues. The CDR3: CASSQGPASFF. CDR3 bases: TGCGCCAGCAGCCAAGGGCCTGCATCCTTCTTT.

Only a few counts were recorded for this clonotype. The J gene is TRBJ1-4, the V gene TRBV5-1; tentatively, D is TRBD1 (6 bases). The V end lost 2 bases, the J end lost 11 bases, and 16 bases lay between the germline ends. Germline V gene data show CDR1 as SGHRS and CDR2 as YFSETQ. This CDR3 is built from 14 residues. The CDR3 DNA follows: TGCGCCAGCAGCTTACAGGGAGGAGAGGAGAAACTGTTTTTT. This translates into CASSLQGGEEKLFF.